This TCR beta chain stems from a study of CD8 T cells in ankylosing spondylitis. Preparation of TCR beta libraries was done by quantitative 5'-RACE with molecular barcodes. One entry per CDR3 protein results from TCRdb running MiXCR on the 5' RACE reads. The sample holds 110,000 to 150,000 distinct CDR3 sequences, more than 7% seen once. There are many counts of this clonotype. Trimming cost V 1 base and J 5 bases, with 10 bases left between them. The CDR3 loop spans 13 amino acids. Germline assignment: CDR1 GTSNPN and CDR2 SVGIG (reference sequence). The sequence was collected from a male donor with ankylosing spondylitis. V is TRBV30 and J is TRBJ2-3; D not certain. Input material: synovial fluid, either unsorted or a sorted T cell fraction (not recorded which). The CDR3 region is CAWSAESRDTQYF. The CDR3 nucleotides are TGTGCCTGGAGTGCGGAATCCAGAGATACGCAGTATTTT.